These T cell receptor beta chains were read from a single sample in a study of Ad26.COV2.S vaccination and SARS-CoV-2 variants. Libraries were prepared by immunoSEQ multiplex PCR; TCRdb keeps only in-frame clonotypes and omits some of them. Among 350,000 to 500,000 clones listed, around nine tenths were seen once. The sequenced sample was peripheral blood, obtained in a trial of Ad26.COV2.S vaccine versus placebo. Source of these receptors: a person aged 18-60 years who received the Ad26.COV2.S COVID-19 vaccine or a placebo. The CDR3 runs from the conserved cysteine through the conserved F or W. The D gene is left open where the match is weak. A row's size may be missing; if present it is once, few, many or a size class.

D gene: TRBD2
V gene: TRBV11-3
J gene: TRBJ2-1
clone size: NA
CDR3 length: 13
CDR3 protein: CASKLAGVNEQFF
CDR3 DNA: TGTGCCAGCAAACTAGCGGGAGTCAATGAGCAGTTCTTC

D gene: NA
V gene: TRBV4-1
J gene: TRBJ1-6
clone size: NA
CDR3 length: 15
CDR3 protein: CASSQGDRSNSPLHF
CDR3 DNA: TGCGCCAGCAGCCAAGGTGACAGGTCGAATTCACCCCTCCACTTT

D gene: NA
V gene: TRBV6-6
J gene: TRBJ2-3
clone size: NA
CDR3 length: 14
CDR3 protein: CASSSVGLADTQYF
CDR3 DNA: TGTGCCAGCAGCAGCGTAGGGTTGGCGGATACGCAGTATTTT

D gene: TRBD1
V gene: TRBV7-9
J gene: TRBJ1-4
clone size: NA
CDR3 length: 14
CDR3 protein: CASSPGQYNEKLFF
CDR3 DNA: TGTGCCAGCAGCCCGGGACAGTATAATGAAAAACTGTTTTTT

D gene: NA
V gene: TRBV27
J gene: TRBJ1-1
clone size: NA
CDR3 length: 14
CDR3 protein: CASSSLGVPTEAFF
CDR3 DNA: TGTGCCAGCAGTTCACTCGGGGTGCCGACTGAAGCTTTCTTT

D gene: NA
V gene: TRBV28
J gene: TRBJ1-1
clone size: NA
CDR3 length: 15
CDR3 protein: CASSLLILGNTEAFF
CDR3 DNA: TGTGCCAGCAGTTTACTCATTCTGGGGAACACTGAAGCTTTCTTT

D gene: TRBD1
V gene: TRBV5-1
J gene: TRBJ1-2
clone size: NA
CDR3 length: 15
CDR3 protein: CASSLEGQGVDGYTF
CDR3 DNA: TGCGCCAGCAGCTTGGAGGGACAGGGGGTAGATGGCTACACCTTC

D gene: NA
V gene: TRBV27
J gene: TRBJ1-5
clone size: NA
CDR3 length: 17
CDR3 protein: CASSSSRGSYSNQPQHF
CDR3 DNA: TGTGCCAGCAGTTCAAGTCGGGGCAGCTATAGCAATCAGCCCCAGCATTTT

D gene: TRBD1
V gene: TRBV7-9
J gene: TRBJ1-6
clone size: NA
CDR3 length: 14
CDR3 protein: CASSLRTGFSPLHF
CDR3 DNA: TGTGCCAGCAGCTTGAGGACAGGGTTCTCACCCCTCCACTTT

D gene: TRBD1
V gene: TRBV24-1
J gene: TRBJ2-1
clone size: NA
CDR3 length: 12
CDR3 protein: CATGTDINEQFF
CDR3 DNA: TGTGCCACCGGGACAGACATCAATGAGCAGTTCTTC

D gene: NA
V gene: TRBV7-6
J gene: TRBJ1-5
clone size: NA
CDR3 length: 15
CDR3 protein: CASSQNTGPNQPQHF
CDR3 DNA: TGTGCCAGCAGCCAAAATACAGGTCCCAATCAGCCCCAGCATTTT

D gene: TRBD1
V gene: TRBV7-2
J gene: TRBJ1-4
clone size: NA
CDR3 length: 16
CDR3 protein: CASSLGGDREGEKLFF
CDR3 DNA: TGTGCCAGCAGCTTAGGGGGGGACAGGGAAGGGGAAAAACTGTTTTTT

D gene: NA
V gene: TRBV4-3
J gene: TRBJ1-6
clone size: once
CDR3 length: 16
CDR3 protein: CASSFTADSYNSPLHF
CDR3 DNA: TGCGCCAGCAGTTTCACCGCGGACTCCTATAATTCACCCCTCCACTTT

D gene: TRBD1
V gene: TRBV7-2
J gene: TRBJ2-7
clone size: NA
CDR3 length: 12
CDR3 protein: CASTIPGGEQYF
CDR3 DNA: TGTGCCAGCACCATCCCAGGGGGTGAGCAGTACTTC

D gene: NA
V gene: TRBV6-4
J gene: TRBJ2-7
clone size: NA
CDR3 length: 12
CDR3 protein: CASPTGAYEQYF
CDR3 DNA: TGTGCCAGCCCGACGGGAGCCTACGAGCAGTACTTC

D gene: NA
V gene: TRBV27
J gene: TRBJ1-5
clone size: NA
CDR3 length: 15
CDR3 protein: CASSYQEGGSQPQHF
CDR3 DNA: TGTGCCAGCAGTTACCAAGAAGGGGGTAGTCAGCCCCAGCATTTT

D gene: NA
V gene: TRBV3-1/TRBV3-2
J gene: TRBJ1-5
clone size: NA
CDR3 length: 14
CDR3 protein: CASSQGQGNQPQHF
CDR3 DNA: TGTGCCAGCAGCCAAGGACAGGGCAATCAGCCCCAGCATTTT

D gene: NA
V gene: TRBV7-8
J gene: TRBJ1-1
clone size: NA
CDR3 length: 19
CDR3 protein: CASSLGDWQGTGPGTEAFF
CDR3 DNA: TGTGCCAGCAGCTTAGGGGATTGGCAGGGGACGGGCCCGGGCACTGAAGCTTTCTTT

D gene: NA
V gene: TRBV28
J gene: TRBJ1-2
clone size: NA
CDR3 length: 15
CDR3 protein: CASSPPRESNYGYTF
CDR3 DNA: TGTGCCAGCAGTCCGCCGCGGGAGTCTAACTATGGCTACACCTTC

D gene: TRBD1
V gene: TRBV19
J gene: TRBJ1-4
clone size: NA
CDR3 length: 14
CDR3 protein: CASHRTGVNEKLFF
CDR3 DNA: TGTGCCAGCCATCGCACAGGGGTGAATGAAAAACTGTTTTTT

D gene: NA
V gene: TRBV29-1
J gene: TRBJ1-1
clone size: NA
CDR3 length: 14
CDR3 protein: CSAQRTVEGTEAFF
CDR3 DNA: TGCAGCGCCCAAAGGACAGTAGAAGGCACTGAAGCTTTCTTT

D gene: TRBD1
V gene: TRBV19
J gene: TRBJ1-3
clone size: NA
CDR3 length: 15
CDR3 protein: CASSRRQGSGNTIYF
CDR3 DNA: TGTGCCAGTAGTCGACGACAGGGTTCGGGAAACACCATATATTTT

D gene: NA
V gene: TRBV30
J gene: TRBJ2-7
clone size: NA
CDR3 length: 11
CDR3 protein: CACLGYYEQYF
CDR3 DNA: TGTGCCTGCCTCGGCTATTACGAGCAGTACTTC

D gene: NA
V gene: TRBV21-1
J gene: TRBJ2-2
clone size: few
CDR3 length: 17
CDR3 protein: CASSPFGEAGPAGELFF
CDR3 DNA: TGTGCCAGCAGCCCTTTCGGTGAAGCGGGGCCCGCCGGGGAGCTGTTTTTT

D gene: TRBD2
V gene: TRBV5-6
J gene: TRBJ2-1
clone size: NA
CDR3 length: 17
CDR3 protein: CASSFRTSGSRRHEQFF
CDR3 DNA: TGTGCCAGCAGCTTTCGGACTAGCGGGTCCCGTCGCCATGAGCAGTTCTTC

D gene: TRBD1
V gene: TRBV6-2/TRBV6-3
J gene: TRBJ1-5
clone size: NA
CDR3 length: 18
CDR3 protein: CASSYPRSTGTRPGPQHF
CDR3 DNA: TGTGCCAGCAGTTACCCCCGATCGACAGGGACTCGTCCTGGGCCCCAGCATTTT

D gene: NA
V gene: TRBV19
J gene: TRBJ2-7
clone size: NA
CDR3 length: 13
CDR3 protein: CASSDRTGDEQYF
CDR3 DNA: TGTGCCAGTAGCGACCGAACCGGGGACGAGCAGTACTTC

D gene: NA
V gene: TRBV7-9
J gene: TRBJ2-7
clone size: once
CDR3 length: 15
CDR3 protein: CASSTGVGVSYEQYF
CDR3 DNA: TGTGCCAGCAGCACCGGAGTGGGGGTCTCCTACGAGCAGTACTTC

D gene: NA
V gene: TRBV5-1
J gene: TRBJ1-1
clone size: few
CDR3 length: 13
CDR3 protein: CASSFLQDTEAFF
CDR3 DNA: TGCGCCAGCAGCTTTCTCCAGGACACTGAAGCTTTCTTT

D gene: TRBD1
V gene: TRBV7-9
J gene: TRBJ2-5
clone size: NA
CDR3 length: 18
CDR3 protein: CASSIGQGNSKYQETQYF
CDR3 DNA: TGTGCCAGCAGTATAGGACAGGGGAATAGTAAATACCAAGAGACCCAGTACTTC

D gene: TRBD2
V gene: TRBV5-4
J gene: TRBJ2-5
clone size: NA
CDR3 length: 15
CDR3 protein: CASSLGLAGDETQYF
CDR3 DNA: TGTGCCAGCAGCCTAGGACTAGCGGGAGATGAGACCCAGTACTTC

D gene: TRBD1
V gene: TRBV2
J gene: TRBJ2-7
clone size: NA
CDR3 length: 14
CDR3 protein: CASTWTGGDLQRGF
CDR3 DNA: TGTGCCAGCACCTGGACAGGGGGCGACTTACAACGTGGCTTC